These T cell receptor beta chains were read from a single sample in a study of blood T cells in healthy people across ages. In TCRdb, the 5' RACE reads were re-called with MiXCR into one record per CDR3 protein. The profile shows hundreds of thousands of distinct CDR3 sequences, 45% to 50% of them singletons. Material: blood. The receptors come from a man younger than 45 in good health. CDR3s include the opening cysteine and the closing phenylalanine or tryptophan. Fields, in order: clone size, D gene, J gene, V gene, CDR3 DNA, CDR3 protein. The D gene is left open where the match is weak. Not every row has a clone size; where given, it reads once, few, many or a size class.

abundance: .
d_gene: .
j_gene: TRBJ2-1
v_gene: TRBV27
CDR3nt: TGTGCCAGCACCCTAAGGCAGGGGGGTCTTGAGCAGTTCTTC
CDR3aa: CASTLRQGGLEQFF

abundance: .
d_gene: .
j_gene: TRBJ1-3
v_gene: TRBV3-1
CDR3nt: TGTGCCAGCAGCCAAGATCGGACCTCTGGAAACACCATATATTTT
CDR3aa: CASSQDRTSGNTIYF

abundance: few
d_gene: .
j_gene: TRBJ1-2
v_gene: TRBV9
CDR3nt: TGTGCCAGCAGCGTAGTACCCCATGGACCATACACCTTC
CDR3aa: CASSVVPHGPYTF

abundance: .
d_gene: TRBD1
j_gene: TRBJ2-5
v_gene: TRBV7-9
CDR3nt: TGTGCCAGCAGCCCGACAGGGTCGTTCGGGGAGACCCAGTACTTC
CDR3aa: CASSPTGSFGETQYF

abundance: .
d_gene: TRBD1
j_gene: TRBJ1-5
v_gene: TRBV18
CDR3nt: TGTGCCAGCTCACCAGCGATCACGGGACAGGGGAGCAATCAGCCCCAGCATTTT
CDR3aa: CASSPAITGQGSNQPQHF

abundance: few
d_gene: .
j_gene: TRBJ1-2
v_gene: TRBV25-1
CDR3nt: TGTGCCAGCAGTGAATCGGCCTCTTATGGCTACACCTTC
CDR3aa: CASSESASYGYTF

abundance: once
d_gene: .
j_gene: TRBJ1-4
v_gene: TRBV30
CDR3nt: TGTGCCTGGAGTGTAGGGACTTCGGAAGAAAAACTGTTTTTT
CDR3aa: CAWSVGTSEEKLFF

abundance: few
d_gene: TRBD1
j_gene: TRBJ2-1
v_gene: TRBV9
CDR3nt: TGTGCCAGCAGCGTCCGGGACAGGGAGAATGAGCAGTTCTTC
CDR3aa: CASSVRDRENEQFF

abundance: .
d_gene: .
j_gene: TRBJ2-7
v_gene: TRBV12-3/TRBV12-4
CDR3nt: TGTGCCAGCAGTCTCTACAAGTACGTGCAGTACTTC
CDR3aa: CASSLYKYVQYF

abundance: .
d_gene: .
j_gene: TRBJ1-2
v_gene: TRBV28
CDR3nt: TGTGCCAGCCTCGCAAGACCTAACTATGGCTACACCTTC
CDR3aa: CASLARPNYGYTF

abundance: .
d_gene: .
j_gene: TRBJ2-3
v_gene: TRBV12-3/TRBV12-4
CDR3nt: TGTGCCAGCAGTTTAATTGGGAGCGCAGATACGCAGTATTTT
CDR3aa: CASSLIGSADTQYF

abundance: few
d_gene: TRBD1
j_gene: TRBJ2-3
v_gene: TRBV4-2
CDR3nt: TGTGCCAGCAGCCAAGCCGCCAGACAGGGTGGCACAGATACGCAGTATTTT
CDR3aa: CASSQAARQGGTDTQYF

abundance: few
d_gene: .
j_gene: TRBJ1-2
v_gene: TRBV5-1
CDR3nt: TGCGCCAGCAGCATCGCGGGAGAGGACTATGGCTACACCTTC
CDR3aa: CASSIAGEDYGYTF

abundance: .
d_gene: .
j_gene: TRBJ1-2
v_gene: TRBV10-3
CDR3nt: .
CDR3aa: CAATGNYGCTF

abundance: .
d_gene: .
j_gene: TRBJ1-1
v_gene: TRBV20-1
CDR3nt: TGCAGTGCTAGACCGGGGGGTTACACTGAAGCTTTCTTT
CDR3aa: CSARPGGYTEAFF

abundance: few
d_gene: .
j_gene: TRBJ1-2
v_gene: TRBV20-1
CDR3nt: TGCAGTGCTAGAGTCGGGATTGGCTATGGCTACACCTTC
CDR3aa: CSARVGIGYGYTF

abundance: .
d_gene: TRBD1
j_gene: TRBJ2-6
v_gene: TRBV27
CDR3nt: TGTGCCAGCAGTCTCAGGGGGCGAGGGGCCAACGTCCTGACTTTC
CDR3aa: CASSLRGRGANVLTF

abundance: .
d_gene: .
j_gene: TRBJ1-4
v_gene: TRBV9
CDR3nt: TGTGCCAGCAGCGTAGAGGGAACGAGGAATGAAAAACTGTTTTTT
CDR3aa: CASSVEGTRNEKLFF

abundance: .
d_gene: TRBD1
j_gene: TRBJ2-1
v_gene: TRBV4-1
CDR3nt: TGCGCCAGCAGCCAAGCGACAGGGAGCTCCTACAATGAGCAGTTCTTC
CDR3aa: CASSQATGSSYNEQFF

abundance: .
d_gene: .
j_gene: TRBJ2-1
v_gene: TRBV5-1
CDR3nt: TGCGCCAGCAGCTCGACTAGTTGGTTCGGCAATGAGCAGTTCTTC
CDR3aa: CASSSTSWFGNEQFF

abundance: .
d_gene: .
j_gene: TRBJ1-4
v_gene: TRBV4-1
CDR3nt: TGCGCCAGCAGCCAAGAGGGGGGACAAGGGGTCCAAGGTGAAAAACTGTTTTTT
CDR3aa: CASSQEGGQGVQGEKLFF

abundance: once
d_gene: TRBD1
j_gene: TRBJ1-5
v_gene: TRBV4-1
CDR3nt: TGCGCCAGCAGCCAACCAGACAGGGATAATCAGCCCCAGCATTTT
CDR3aa: CASSQPDRDNQPQHF

abundance: many
d_gene: .
j_gene: TRBJ2-3
v_gene: TRBV18
CDR3nt: TGTGCCAGCAGCCCGAGCACAGATACGCAGTATTTT
CDR3aa: CASSPSTDTQYF

abundance: once
d_gene: TRBD2
j_gene: TRBJ2-1
v_gene: TRBV7-3
CDR3nt: TGTGCCAGCAGCTTCTTGGGGGGGGTTTACGATGAGCAGTTCTTC
CDR3aa: CASSFLGGVYDEQFF

abundance: .
d_gene: .
j_gene: TRBJ2-7
v_gene: TRBV24-1
CDR3nt: TGTGCCACCAGTGATTCGGACGTAACCTACGAGCAGTACTTC
CDR3aa: CATSDSDVTYEQYF

abundance: few
d_gene: .
j_gene: TRBJ1-2
v_gene: TRBV5-1
CDR3nt: TGCGCCAGCAGCAGAACACAGGGAGACGGAAACTATGGCTACACCTTC
CDR3aa: CASSRTQGDGNYGYTF

abundance: .
d_gene: .
j_gene: TRBJ2-7
v_gene: TRBV20-1
CDR3nt: TGCAGTGCAAAGCCATACGGGCCAGATTCAAATGGTCCCCACGAGCAGTACTTC
CDR3aa: CSAKPYGPDSNGPHEQYF

abundance: .
d_gene: TRBD1
j_gene: TRBJ1-5
v_gene: TRBV12-3/TRBV12-4
CDR3nt: TGTGCCAGCAGCGATGCAGGGGGACCCAATCAGCCCCAGCATTTT
CDR3aa: CASSDAGGPNQPQHF

abundance: few
d_gene: .
j_gene: TRBJ2-7
v_gene: TRBV7-9
CDR3nt: TGTGCCAGCAGCTTAGCCAGAGCGGACGAGCAGTACTTC
CDR3aa: CASSLARADEQYF

abundance: .
d_gene: .
j_gene: TRBJ1-2
v_gene: TRBV3-1
CDR3nt: TGTGCCAGCAGCGAACGCACCAGGGAAACTAGCTATGGCTACACCTTC
CDR3aa: CASSERTRETSYGYTF

abundance: .
d_gene: TRBD1
j_gene: TRBJ1-2
v_gene: TRBV20-1
CDR3nt: TGCAGTGCTAGAGGGGGTGCGGGACAGCAGACAAACTATGGCTGCACCTTC
CDR3aa: CSARGGAGQQTNYGCTF

abundance: .
d_gene: TRBD1
j_gene: TRBJ1-6
v_gene: TRBV12-3/TRBV12-4
CDR3nt: TGTGCCAGCAGTCCGGGACAGCTTAATTCACCCCTCCACTTT
CDR3aa: CASSPGQLNSPLHF

abundance: .
d_gene: TRBD1
j_gene: TRBJ2-1
v_gene: TRBV3-1
CDR3nt: TGTGCCAGCACCCAAGGGGGCAGAATCAATGAGCAGTTCTTC
CDR3aa: CASTQGGRINEQFF